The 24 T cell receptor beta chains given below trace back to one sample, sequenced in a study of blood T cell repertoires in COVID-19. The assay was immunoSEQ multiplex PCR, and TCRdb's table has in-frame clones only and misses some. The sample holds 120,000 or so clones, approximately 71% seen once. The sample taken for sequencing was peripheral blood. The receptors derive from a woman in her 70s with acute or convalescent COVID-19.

The CDR3 DNA is TGTGCCAGCACCTCCAGGCAGACAGGGCAGACCTACGAGCAGTACTTC. Encoded protein: CASTSRQTGQTYEQYF. V and J are TRBV2 and TRBJ2-7, with TRBD1 identical over 7 bases. The ends lost 7 bases at V and 2 bases at J; junction bases unmatched: 14. This CDR3 is 16 amino acids long. Per germline, CDR1 SNHLY and CDR2 FYNNEI.

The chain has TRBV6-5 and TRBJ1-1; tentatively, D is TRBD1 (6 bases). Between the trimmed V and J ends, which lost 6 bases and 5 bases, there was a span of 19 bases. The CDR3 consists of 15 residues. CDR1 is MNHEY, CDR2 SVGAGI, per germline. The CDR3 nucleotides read TGTGCCAGCAGGCAATACAGGGCCCAGGGAACTGAAGCTTTCTTT. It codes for CASRQYRAQGTEAFF.

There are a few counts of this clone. This CDR3 reads CASSSWDPAGEQYF. CDR3 bases: TGTGCCAGCAGCTCTTGGGACCCCGCGGGAGAGCAGTACTTC. The V gene is TRBV7-2, the J gene TRBJ2-7; D may be TRBD2 (6 bases). Trimming left V 4 bases short and J 7 bases short, with 17 bases between. The germline CDR1 and CDR2 sequences are SGHTA and FQGNSA. CDR3 length equals 14 residues. The full variable domain, completed using reference TRBV7-2 and TRBJ2-7, is GAGVSQSPSNKVTEKGKDVELRCDPISGHTALYWYRQSLGQGLEFLIYFQGNSAPDKSGLPSDRFSAERTGGSVSTLTIQRTQQEDSAVYLCASSSWDPAGEQYFGPGTRLTVT.

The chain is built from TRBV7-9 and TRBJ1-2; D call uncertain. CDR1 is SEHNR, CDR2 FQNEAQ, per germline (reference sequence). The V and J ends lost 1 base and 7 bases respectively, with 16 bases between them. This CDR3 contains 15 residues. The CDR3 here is CASSLVGVGGAGYTF. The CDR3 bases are TGTGCCAGCAGCTTAGTCGGGGTCGGAGGCGCTGGCTACACCTTC.

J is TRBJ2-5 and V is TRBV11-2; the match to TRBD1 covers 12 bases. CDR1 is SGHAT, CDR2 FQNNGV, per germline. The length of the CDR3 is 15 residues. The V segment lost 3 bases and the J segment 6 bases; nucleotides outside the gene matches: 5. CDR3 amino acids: CASSLGTGGGQTQYF. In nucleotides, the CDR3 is TGTGCCAGCAGCTTGGGGACAGGGGGCGGACAGACCCAGTACTTC.

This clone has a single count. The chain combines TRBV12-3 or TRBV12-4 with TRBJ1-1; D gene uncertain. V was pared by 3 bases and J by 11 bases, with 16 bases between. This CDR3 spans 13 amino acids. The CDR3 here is CASSFKSGLEAFF. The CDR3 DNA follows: TGTGCCAGCAGTTTCAAGTCCGGTCTTGAGGCTTTCTTT.

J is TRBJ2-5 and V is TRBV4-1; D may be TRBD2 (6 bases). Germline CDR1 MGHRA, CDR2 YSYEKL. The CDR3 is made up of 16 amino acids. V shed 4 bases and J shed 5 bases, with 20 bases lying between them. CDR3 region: CASSLGSSSLTETQYF. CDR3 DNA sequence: TGCGCCAGCAGCCTCGGGAGTTCATCTCTCACTGAGACCCAGTACTTC.

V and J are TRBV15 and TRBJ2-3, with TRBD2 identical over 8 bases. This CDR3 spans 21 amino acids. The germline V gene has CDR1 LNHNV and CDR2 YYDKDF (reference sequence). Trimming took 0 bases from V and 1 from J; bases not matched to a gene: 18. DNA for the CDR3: TGTGCCACCAGCAGAGATCACTTAGTGCGGGGGGCGGCCAGAGGCACAGATACGCAGTATTTT. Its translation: CATSRDHLVRGAARGTDTQYF.

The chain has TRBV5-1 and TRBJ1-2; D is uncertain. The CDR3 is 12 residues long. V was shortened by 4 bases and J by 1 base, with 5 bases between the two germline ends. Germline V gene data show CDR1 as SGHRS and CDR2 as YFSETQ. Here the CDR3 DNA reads TGCGCCAGCAGCGAGGGTAACTATGGCTACACCTTC. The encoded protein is CASSEGNYGYTF.

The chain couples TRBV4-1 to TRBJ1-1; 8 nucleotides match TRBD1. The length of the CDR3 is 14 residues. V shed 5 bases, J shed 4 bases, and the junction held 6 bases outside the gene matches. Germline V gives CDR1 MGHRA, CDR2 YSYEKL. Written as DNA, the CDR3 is TGCGCCAGCAGCTACGGACAGGGTGGCACTGAAGCTTTCTTT. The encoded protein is CASSYGQGGTEAFF.

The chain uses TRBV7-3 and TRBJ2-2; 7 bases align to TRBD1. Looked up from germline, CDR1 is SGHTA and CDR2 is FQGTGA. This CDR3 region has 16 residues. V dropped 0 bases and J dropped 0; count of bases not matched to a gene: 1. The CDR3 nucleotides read TGTGCCAGCAGCTTAACAGGGGGCCCGAACACCGGGGAGCTGTTTTTT. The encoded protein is CASSLTGGPNTGELFF.

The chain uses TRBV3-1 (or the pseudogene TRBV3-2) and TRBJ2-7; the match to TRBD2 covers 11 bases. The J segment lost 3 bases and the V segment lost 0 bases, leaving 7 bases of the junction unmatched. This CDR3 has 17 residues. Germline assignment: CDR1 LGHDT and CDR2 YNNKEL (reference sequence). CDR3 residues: CASSQDFGLAGNYEQYF. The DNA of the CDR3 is TGTGCCAGCAGCCAAGACTTCGGACTAGCGGGCAACTACGAGCAGTACTTC.

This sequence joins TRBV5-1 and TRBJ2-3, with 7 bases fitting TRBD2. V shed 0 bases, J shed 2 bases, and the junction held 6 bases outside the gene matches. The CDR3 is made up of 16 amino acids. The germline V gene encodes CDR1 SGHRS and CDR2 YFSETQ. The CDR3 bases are TGCGCCAGCAGCTTGGCTTTGGGGGGGAACACAGATACGCAGTATTTT. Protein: CASSLALGGNTDTQYF. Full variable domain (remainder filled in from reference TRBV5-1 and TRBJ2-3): KAGVTQTPRYLIKTRGQQVTLSCSPISGHRSVSWYQQTPGQGLQFLFEYFSETQRNKGNFPGRFSGRQFSNSRSEMNVSTLELGDSALYLCASSLALGGNTDTQYFGPGTRLTVL.

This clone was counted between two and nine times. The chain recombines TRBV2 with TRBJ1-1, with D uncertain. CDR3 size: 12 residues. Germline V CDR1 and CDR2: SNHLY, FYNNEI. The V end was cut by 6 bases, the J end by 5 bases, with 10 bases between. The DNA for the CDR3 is TGTGCCAGCAGCGGAGGGCAAACTGAAGCTTTCTTT. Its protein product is CASSGGQTEAFF.

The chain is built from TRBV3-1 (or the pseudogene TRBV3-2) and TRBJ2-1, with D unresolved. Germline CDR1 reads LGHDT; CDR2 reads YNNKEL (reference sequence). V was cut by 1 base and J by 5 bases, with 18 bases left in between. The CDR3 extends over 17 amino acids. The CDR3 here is CASSQALNSPVDNEQFF. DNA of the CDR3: TGTGCCAGCAGCCAAGCCCTTAACAGTCCGGTAGACAATGAGCAGTTCTTC.

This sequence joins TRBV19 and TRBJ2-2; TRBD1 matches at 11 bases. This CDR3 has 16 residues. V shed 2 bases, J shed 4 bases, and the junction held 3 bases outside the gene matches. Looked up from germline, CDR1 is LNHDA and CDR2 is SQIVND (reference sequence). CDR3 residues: CASSIRGTGGTGELFF. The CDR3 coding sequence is TGTGCCAGTAGTATACGAGGGACAGGGGGCACCGGGGAGCTGTTTTTT.

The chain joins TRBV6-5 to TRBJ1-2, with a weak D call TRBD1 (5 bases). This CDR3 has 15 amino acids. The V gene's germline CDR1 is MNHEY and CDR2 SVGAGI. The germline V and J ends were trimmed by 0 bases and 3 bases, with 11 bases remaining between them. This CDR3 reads CASSYSAGTHYGYTF. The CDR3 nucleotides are TGTGCCAGCAGTTACTCGGCCGGGACTCACTATGGCTACACCTTC.

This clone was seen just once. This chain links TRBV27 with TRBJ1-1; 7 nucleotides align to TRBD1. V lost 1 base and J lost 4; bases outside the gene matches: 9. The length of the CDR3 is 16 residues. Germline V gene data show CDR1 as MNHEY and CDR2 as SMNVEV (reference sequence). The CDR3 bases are TGTGCCAGCAGTTTATTTTTAGGGGGCGCAGGCACTGAAGCTTTCTTT. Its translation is CASSLFLGGAGTEAFF.

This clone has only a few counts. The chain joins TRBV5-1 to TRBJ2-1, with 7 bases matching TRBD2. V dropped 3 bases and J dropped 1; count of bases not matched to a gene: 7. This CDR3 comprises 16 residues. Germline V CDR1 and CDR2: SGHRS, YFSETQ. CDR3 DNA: TGCGCCAGCAGCTCTTTTTCGGGGGGTTCCTACAATGAGCAGTTCTTC. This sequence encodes CASSSFSGGSYNEQFF.

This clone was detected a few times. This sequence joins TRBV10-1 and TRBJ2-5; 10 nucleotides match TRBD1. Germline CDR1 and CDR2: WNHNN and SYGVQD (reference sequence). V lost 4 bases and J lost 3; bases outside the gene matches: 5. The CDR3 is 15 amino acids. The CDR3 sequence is CASSGGDRGKETQYF. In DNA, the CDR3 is TGCGCCAGCAGTGGGGGGGACAGGGGAAAAGAGACCCAGTACTTC.

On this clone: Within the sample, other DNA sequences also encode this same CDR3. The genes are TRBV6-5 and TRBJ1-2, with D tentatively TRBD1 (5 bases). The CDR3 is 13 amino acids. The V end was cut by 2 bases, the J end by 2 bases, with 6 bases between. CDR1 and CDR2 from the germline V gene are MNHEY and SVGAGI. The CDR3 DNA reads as TGTGCCAGCAGTTACGACAGCAACTATGGCTACACCTTC. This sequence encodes CASSYDSNYGYTF.

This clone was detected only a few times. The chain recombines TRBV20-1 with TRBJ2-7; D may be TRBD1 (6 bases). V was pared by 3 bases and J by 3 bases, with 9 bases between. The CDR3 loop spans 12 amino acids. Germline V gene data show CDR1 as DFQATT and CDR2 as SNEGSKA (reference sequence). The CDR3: CSASGGHYEQYF. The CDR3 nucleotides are TGCAGTGCTAGTGGGGGCCACTACGAGCAGTACTTC.

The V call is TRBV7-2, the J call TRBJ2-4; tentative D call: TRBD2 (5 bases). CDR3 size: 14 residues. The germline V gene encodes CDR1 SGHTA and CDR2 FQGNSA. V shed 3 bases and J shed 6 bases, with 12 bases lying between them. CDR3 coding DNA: TGTGCCAGCAGCTTTCTCCCTCGGGGAAACATTCAGTACTTC. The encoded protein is CASSFLPRGNIQYF.

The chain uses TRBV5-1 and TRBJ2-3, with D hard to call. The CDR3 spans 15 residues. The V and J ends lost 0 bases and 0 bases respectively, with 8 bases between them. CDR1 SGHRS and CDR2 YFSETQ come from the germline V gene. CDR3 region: CASSLVSPSTDTQYF. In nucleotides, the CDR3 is TGCGCCAGCAGCTTGGTTAGCCCTAGCACAGATACGCAGTATTTT.